This T cell receptor (beta chain) was sequenced in a study of T cell responses to AZD1222 COVID-19 vaccine. As for the study in general: Pooling was applied to second doses at about 4 or about 12 weeks. Regarding the study as a whole: Spike-specific TCR breadth and depth went up after people got two AZD1222 doses. Most donors were white British, females outnumbered males, and clonal diversity was possibly underestimated.

Trimming pared 3 bases from V and 7 bases from J, leaving 6 bases between. The CDR3 runs 10 residues. Germline values: CDR1 GTSNPN, CDR2 SVGIG (reference sequence). TCRdb's table, derived via immunoSEQ multiplex PCR, lists solely in-frame clones and lacks some. This sample has about 100,000 clones, with roughly 87% found just once. Only one count was recorded for this clone. Its antigen is not identified. This TCR came from an adult in good health. The input for sequencing was peripheral blood, taken on day 0 of AZD1222 vaccination. The V and J genes are TRBV30 and TRBJ1-1; maybe TRBD1 (5 bases). This CDR3 is CAWRGVEAFF. The CDR3, as DNA: TGTGCCTGGAGAGGGGTTGAAGCTTTCTTT.